This note documents a single T cell receptor beta chain sequence. The data belong to a study of blood T cell repertoires in COVID-19. In the study overall: Collection of acute and convalescent COVID-19 samples took place in the United States, Italy and Spain. PBMCs, B-cell-depleted T cells, or T cells provided the cDNA or gDNA that made up the material.

As handled by the study authors: Amplification of reference gene primers provided the estimated nucleated cell counts. Sequenced by immunoSEQ multiplex PCR; TCRdb stores in-frame clones only, minus some. The V and J calls and clone size are taken from that table; D and trimming were inferred from the DNA. The table lists 300,000 or so clones, about 83% of them singletons. CDR3 length: 14 residues. V gave up 0 bases and J gave up 1 base, with 6 bases separating them. Germline lookup yields CDR1 LGHDT and CDR2 YNNKEL (reference sequence). The chain is built from TRBV3-1 (or the pseudogene TRBV3-2) and TRBJ1-2; D is ambiguous. The specimen was peripheral blood. The TCR was taken from a woman aged 50 to 65 with acute or convalescent COVID-19. The CDR3 loop reads CASSQEGDNYGYTF. CDR3 bases: TGTGCCAGCAGCCAAGAGGGAGATAACTATGGCTACACCTTC.